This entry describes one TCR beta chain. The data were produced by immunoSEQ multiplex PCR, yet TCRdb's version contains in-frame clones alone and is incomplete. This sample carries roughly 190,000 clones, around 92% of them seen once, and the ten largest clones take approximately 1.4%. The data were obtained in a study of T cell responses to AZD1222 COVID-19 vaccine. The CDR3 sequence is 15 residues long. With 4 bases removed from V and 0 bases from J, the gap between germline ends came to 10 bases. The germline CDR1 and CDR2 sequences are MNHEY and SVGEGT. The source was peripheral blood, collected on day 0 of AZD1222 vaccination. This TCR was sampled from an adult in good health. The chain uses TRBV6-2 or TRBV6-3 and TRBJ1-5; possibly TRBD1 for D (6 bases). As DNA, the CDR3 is TGTGCCAGCAGTTCCGGACAGCATAGCAATCAGCCCCAGCATTTT. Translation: CASSSGQHSNQPQHF.